The 8 T cell receptor beta chains given below trace back to one sample, sequenced in a study of early T cells in non-severe SARS-CoV-2 infection. TCRdb itself ran the 5' RACE reads through MiXCR, one entry per CDR3 protein. The sample lists about 80,000 distinct CDR3 sequences; around 15% were seen once. Sequenced input: whole blood. The receptors were sampled from an adult who was a healthcare worker with PCR-confirmed SARS-CoV-2 infection or an uninfected control (not recorded which).

This clonotype turned up a few times. CDR3: CASSLEQADAKNIQYF. The CDR3 region has the DNA TGTGCCAGCAGCTTAGAACAGGCAGATGCCAAAAACATTCAGTACTTC. This sequence joins TRBV7-8 and TRBJ2-4; a possible D gene is TRBD1 (5 bases). V lost 1 base and J lost 1, with 11 bases in between. The germline V gene has CDR1 SGHVS and CDR2 FQNEAQ. This CDR3 region has 16 residues. Full variable domain (missing parts from reference TRBV7-8 and TRBJ2-4): GAGVSQSPRYKVAKRGQDVALRCDPISGHVSLFWYQQALGQGPEFLTYFQNEAQLDKSGLPSDRFFAERPEGSVSTLKIQRTQQEDSAVYLCASSLEQADAKNIQYFGAGTRLSVL.

This clonotype occurred a few times. This sequence joins TRBV11-2 and TRBJ1-4; no firm D call. In germline, CDR1 is SGHAT, CDR2 FQNNGV. The CDR3 has 18 residues. Trimming stripped 5 bases from V and 3 bases from J, with 22 bases between. CDR3 residues: CASSLKTLPTTSNEKLFF. DNA for the CDR3: TGTGCCAGCAGCCTTAAGACATTACCGACGACCTCTAATGAAAAACTGTTTTTT.

The sample holds a few counts of this clonotype. The CDR3 nucleotides read TGCGCCAGCAGTGAGAACAAAGCGGGGGGGCCAGGGACCCAGTACTTC. Protein sequence: CASSENKAGGPGTQYF. The chain carries TRBV10-1 and TRBJ2-5; TRBD2 matches 10 bases. CDR1 and CDR2 (germline): WNHNN, SYGVQD (reference sequence). V was clipped by 2 bases and J by 7 bases; unmatched bases: 10. This CDR3 region has 16 residues.

This clonotype was observed a few times. V is TRBV6-6 and J is TRBJ1-5; possible D gene TRBD1, 5 bases. V shed 7 bases and J shed 9 bases, with 19 bases lying between them. The CDR3 has 14 amino acids. Looked up from germline, CDR1 is MNHNY and CDR2 is SVGAGI (reference sequence). The chain's CDR3 is CASTDSPYSWPQHF. The CDR3 DNA sequence: TGTGCCAGCACAGACAGCCCCTATTCGTGGCCCCAGCATTTT.

This clonotype was found a few times. The chain combines TRBV12-3 or TRBV12-4 with TRBJ2-3, with D possibly matching TRBD2 (7 bases). This CDR3 region has 17 residues. V was pared by 0 bases and J by 3 bases, with 16 bases between. The CDR3 coding sequence is TGTGCCAGCAGTTTAGCGGGGGGGCAGGGTAGGACAGATACGCAGTATTTT. It specifies CASSLAGGQGRTDTQYF.

This clonotype was observed a few times. The chain combines TRBV7-7 with TRBJ2-1; D is tentatively TRBD1 or TRBD2 (6 bases each). Germline V lookup: CDR1 SSHAT, CDR2 FNYEAQ (reference sequence). The V end was cut by 5 bases, the J end by 6 bases, with 17 bases between. This CDR3 has 15 residues. In DNA, the CDR3 is TGTGCCAGCAGCCCGGGGGCTACCCAAGCCAATGAGCAGTTCTTC. The encoded protein is CASSPGATQANEQFF.

The V call is TRBV3-1, the J call TRBJ1-1; possible D gene TRBD1, 6 bases. Deletions cut 4 bases from V and 5 bases from J, with 20 bases between. From germline, CDR1 is LGHDT and CDR2 YNNKEL (reference sequence). This CDR3 has 16 amino acids. The CDR3 DNA reads TGTGCCAGCAGCCCCCAGCGTGGCAGGGGTTGGACTGAAGCTTTCTTT. This codes for CASSPQRGRGWTEAFF.

The table lists this clonotype with many counts. The chain links TRBV9 to TRBJ2-7; the match to TRBD2 covers 10 bases. This CDR3 has 15 residues. Per the germline V gene, CDR1 is SGDLS and CDR2 is YYNGEE. With 0 bases clipped from V and 2 bases from J, the junction kept 2 bases outside the gene matches. The CDR3 region is CASSVGLAGAYEQYF. CDR3 in DNA: TGTGCCAGCAGCGTAGGGCTAGCGGGGGCCTACGAGCAGTACTTC.